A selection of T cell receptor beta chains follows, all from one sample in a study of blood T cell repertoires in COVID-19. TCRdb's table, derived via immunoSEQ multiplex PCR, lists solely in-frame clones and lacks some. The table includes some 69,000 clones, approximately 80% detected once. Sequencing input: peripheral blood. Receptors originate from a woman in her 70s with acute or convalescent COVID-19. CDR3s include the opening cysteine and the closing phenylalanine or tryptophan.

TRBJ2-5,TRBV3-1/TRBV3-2,CASRRVLRETQYF
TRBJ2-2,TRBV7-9,CASSSYTPRTGELFF
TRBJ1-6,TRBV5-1,CASTLRAENNSPLHF
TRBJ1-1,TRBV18,CASSQSLTGQGTEAFF
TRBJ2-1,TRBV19,CASSRRGTSDILLNEQFF
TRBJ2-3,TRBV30,CAWRLIAGRADTQYF
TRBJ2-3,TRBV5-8,CASSHNRKADTQYF
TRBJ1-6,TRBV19,CASSLDRGRNSPLHF
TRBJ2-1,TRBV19,CASGAYYNEQFF
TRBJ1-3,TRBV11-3,CASSPPRGAGGNTIYF
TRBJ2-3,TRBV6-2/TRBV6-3,CASSFLAGGTDTQYF
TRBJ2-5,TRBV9,CASSRGRFVETQYF
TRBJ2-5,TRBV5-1,CASSLAGAGRETQYF
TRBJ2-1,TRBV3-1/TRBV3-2,CACASTYNEQFF
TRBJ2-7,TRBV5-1,CASSLGLAGVEQYF
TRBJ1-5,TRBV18,CASSPLGTQDQPQHF
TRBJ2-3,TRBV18,CASSIYTDTQYF
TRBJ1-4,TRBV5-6,CASSPTTGVQEKLFF
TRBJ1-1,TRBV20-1,CSASSLEGVFF
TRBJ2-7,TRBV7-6,CASSGTLTGRLATEQYF
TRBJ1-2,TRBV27,CASSLNPGLAYGYTF
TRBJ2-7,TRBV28,CASSLQGLDPRGQYF
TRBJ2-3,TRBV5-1,CASSLGQSSTDTQYF
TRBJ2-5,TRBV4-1,CASSGEGQGAETQYF
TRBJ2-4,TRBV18,CASSPRPGEINKNIQYF
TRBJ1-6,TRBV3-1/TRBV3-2,CASSLIPGTGNSPLHF
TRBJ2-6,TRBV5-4,CASSLRGSGANVLTF
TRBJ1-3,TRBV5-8,CASSSLHGNRGNTIYF
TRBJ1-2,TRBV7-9,CASSWTESYGYTF
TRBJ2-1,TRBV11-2,CASSFGTSGIGQFF
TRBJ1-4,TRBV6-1,CASSEAGWGREKLFF
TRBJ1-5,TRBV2,CASSAGGINQPQHF
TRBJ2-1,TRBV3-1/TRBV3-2,CASSYLRSAGGNEQFF
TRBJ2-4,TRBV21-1,CASNPKKRRGKDKNIQYF
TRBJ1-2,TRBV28,CASSSGREGGYTF
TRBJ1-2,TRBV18,CASSPEGGNYGYTF
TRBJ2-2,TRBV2,CASSRQGGNTGELFF
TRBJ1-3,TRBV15,CATSGTGATGNTIYF
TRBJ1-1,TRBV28,CASSSTVEAFF
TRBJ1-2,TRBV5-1,CASSDNTNYGYTF
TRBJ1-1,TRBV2,CASSTVPGRVKNTEAFF
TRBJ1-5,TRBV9,CASSRGQGSNQPQHF
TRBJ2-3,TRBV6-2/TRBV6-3,CASSYSLSLDTQYF
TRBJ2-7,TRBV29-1,CSVRTAYEQYF
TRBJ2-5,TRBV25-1,CASSERGGMLAETQYF
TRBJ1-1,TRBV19,CASSSLGNTEAFF
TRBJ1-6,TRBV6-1,CASSDQGAPDSPLHF
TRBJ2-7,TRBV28,CASKGYGGREQYF
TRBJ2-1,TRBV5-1,CASSGLRLASPSEQFF
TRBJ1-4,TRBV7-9,CASSRGTGQNEKLFF
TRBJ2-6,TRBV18,CASSPIYRAPSSGANVLTF
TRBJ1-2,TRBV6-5,CASSYRGTASVYGYTF
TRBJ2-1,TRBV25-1,CASSITSANEQFF